This entry lists 26 T cell receptor beta chains sequenced from one sample in a study of breast tumors, draining lymph nodes, adjacent tissues. TCRdb reprocessed the multiplex PCR reads via MiXCR and lists one record per CDR3 protein. The sample lists approximately 280,000 distinct CDR3 sequences, roughly 31% occurring once. Axillary draining lymph nodes of breast cancer patients supplied the node samples. The sequenced sample was axillary lymph node tissue. These receptor sequences come from a female donor with breast cancer. Some clones in this sample may be carry-over from other donors' samples.

In the case of this clonotype: A much larger clonotype is one base distant, so this may be a read error. The rearrangement links TRBV20-1 to TRBJ1-5, with D unclear. This CDR3 region has 15 residues. The V and J ends lost 0 bases and 6 bases respectively, with 15 bases between them. CDR1 and CDR2 from the germline V gene are DFQATT and SNEGSKA (reference sequence). CDR3 protein: CSARDLGSRSQPQHF. In DNA form, the CDR3 reads TGCAGTGCTAGAGATTTGGGGTCTAGAAGTCAGCCCCAGCATTTT.

This clonotype has at least ten counts. This chain connects TRBV6-1 to TRBJ2-1; 8 bases are shared with TRBD1. CDR3 length equals 14 residues. Trimming took 7 bases from V and 8 from J; bases not matched to a gene: 10. Germline CDR1 and CDR2: MNHNS and SASEGT. CDR3 bases: TGTGCCAGCACGCCAGGGGGCAGGGGGGATGAGCAGTTCTTC. Residues: CASTPGGRGDEQFF.

This clonotype was observed at least ten times. J is TRBJ2-3 and V is TRBV20-1, with TRBD2 matching 8 bases. The CDR3 runs to 14 residues. The V segment lost 5 bases and the J segment 5 bases; nucleotides outside the gene matches: 9. CDR1 DFQATT and CDR2 SNEGSKA come from the germline V gene (reference sequence). CDR3 sequence reads: CSARGGGGLDTQYF. The CDR3 nucleotides are TGCAGTGCTCGGGGGGGAGGGGGTTTAGATACGCAGTATTTT.

This clonotype was recorded many times. The chain joins TRBV6-2 or TRBV6-3 to TRBJ2-3, with a weak D call TRBD2 (6 bases). Trimming removed 6 bases from V and 6 bases from J, with 22 bases in between. Per the germline V gene, CDR1 is MNHEY and CDR2 is SVGEGT. This CDR3 comprises 16 residues. The CDR3: CASRRHGTPSRDTQYF. The CDR3, as DNA: TGTGCCAGCAGACGACATGGGACTCCCTCTCGGGATACGCAGTATTTT.

This clonotype has ten or more counts. The rearrangement links TRBV10-1 to TRBJ2-3; TRBD2 matches 9 bases. J lost 7 bases, V lost 5 bases, and 7 bases had no gene match. The CDR3 runs to 14 residues. The germline CDR1 and CDR2 sequences are WNHNN and SYGVQD (reference sequence). CDR3 bases: TGCGCCAGCAGTCTAGCGGGAACTCCAAATACGCAGTATTTT. This encodes CASSLAGTPNTQYF.

This clonotype occurred a few times. A single base separates this from a much larger clone, so it may be a read error. Since the CDR3 does not end with the conserved phenylalanine or tryptophan, this likely comes from a read error. The chain recombines TRBV7-9 with TRBJ2-1, with D perhaps TRBD2 (5 bases). Per germline, CDR1 SEHNR and CDR2 FQNEAQ (reference sequence). V was cut by 6 bases and J by 6 bases, with 15 bases left in between. This CDR3 has 14 amino acids. The CDR3 loop is CASRGSPEANEQFL. In DNA form, the CDR3 reads TGTGCCAGCAGAGGCTCCCCGGAGGCCAATGAGCAGTTCCTC.

This chain uses TRBV15 with TRBJ1-2; 8 nucleotides align to TRBD1. The CDR3 spans 15 residues. Germline V gene lookup returns CDR1 LNHNV and CDR2 YYDKDF (reference sequence). Trimming cost V 7 bases and J 4 bases; bases outside gene matches: 11. This CDR3 is CATKPGQARGYGYTF. Here the CDR3 DNA reads TGTGCCACCAAACCGGGACAGGCAAGAGGCTATGGCTACACCTTC.

The table lists this clonotype with many counts. V gene TRBV4-1 combines with J gene TRBJ2-1; no firm D call. This CDR3 spans 12 amino acids. Germline CDR1 is MGHRA and CDR2 is YSYEKL. V was clipped by 4 bases and J by 8 bases, with 9 bases between them. In nucleotides, the CDR3 is TGCGCCAGCAGCCCTAGGATCGATGAGCAGTTCTTC. Residues: CASSPRIDEQFF.

This clonotype was observed at least ten times. The rearrangement links TRBV19 to TRBJ1-2; D is possibly TRBD1 (6 bases). This CDR3 spans 13 amino acids. Germline CDR1 is LNHDA and CDR2 is SQIVND (reference sequence). The V and J ends lost 0 bases and 10 bases respectively, with 12 bases between them. The DNA of the CDR3 is TGTGCCAGTAGTATAGATAGACAGGCCGTCTACACCTTC. This sequence encodes CASSIDRQAVYTF.

This chain uses TRBV30 with TRBJ2-2; tentatively, D is TRBD2 (6 bases). The germline V and J ends were trimmed by 8 bases and 5 bases, with 21 bases remaining between them. The CDR3 totals 15 residues. Germline V gives CDR1 GTSNPN, CDR2 SVGIG (reference sequence). CDR3 nucleotides: TGTGCCGGGGGAGGACTGCACAAGGAAACCGGGGAGCTGTTTTTT. It specifies CAGGGLHKETGELFF.

This clonotype has at least ten counts. The chain employs TRBV7-6 and TRBJ2-1; 12 bases are a match to TRBD2. V gave up 1 base and J gave up 2 bases; unmatched junction bases: 18. The germline V gene has CDR1 SGHVS and CDR2 FNYEAQ. The CDR3 runs 22 residues. This CDR3 reads CASSLGSIWASGRGRTYNEQFF. CDR3 DNA: TGTGCCAGCAGCTTAGGTTCTATTTGGGCTAGCGGGAGGGGGCGAACCTACAATGAGCAGTTCTTC.

This clonotype was counted many times. The chain couples TRBV7-2 to TRBJ2-5; 15 nucleotides line up with TRBD2. This CDR3 spans 17 amino acids. Germline values: CDR1 SGHTA, CDR2 FQGNSA. V gave up 2 bases and J gave up 5 bases; unmatched junction bases: 6. CDR3 DNA: TGTGCCAGCAGCTTAAGGACTAGCGGGAGGGCCTATGAGACCCAGTACTTC. Its translation is CASSLRTSGRAYETQYF.

The table lists this clonotype with many counts. This chain uses TRBV5-1 with TRBJ1-6; 8 bases are shared with TRBD1. Germline CDR1 SGHRS, CDR2 YFSETQ. This CDR3 has 18 amino acids. V shed 0 bases and J 0 bases; nucleotides not matched to a gene: 5. In nucleotides, the CDR3 is TGCGCCAGCAGCTTGGTACAGGGGGACCTCTCCTATAATTCACCCCTCCACTTT. Protein: CASSLVQGDLSYNSPLHF.

At least ten counts were recorded for this clonotype. The chain has TRBV20-1 and TRBJ2-1, with D possibly TRBD2 on 7 matching bases. The germline V and J ends were trimmed by 5 bases and 0 bases, with 8 bases remaining between them. The germline V gene has CDR1 DFQATT and CDR2 SNEGSKA (reference sequence). The CDR3 is made up of 13 amino acids. Here the CDR3 reads CSAAGASYNEQFF. The CDR3 nucleotides are TGCAGTGCTGCGGGGGCCTCCTACAATGAGCAGTTCTTC.

Worth noting for this clonotype: Germline is not matched at one junction end, which may reflect a read error. V is TRBV3-1 and J is TRBJ2-5, with 7 bases aligning to TRBD2. The CDR3 totals 16 residues. CDR1 and CDR2 (germline): LGHDT, YNNKEL (reference sequence). CDR3 DNA: TGTGCCAGCAGCCAAGATCTGGGCGGGAGAGCAGAGACCCAGCACTTC. It encodes CASSQDLGGRAETQHF.

This clonotype was counted only a few times. This chain's CDR3 is CAWSRGGGTSHFF. The DNA for the CDR3 is TGTGCCTGGAGTAGGGGGGGAGGGACGTCTCACTTCTTC. The chain couples TRBV30 to TRBJ2-1, with TRBD2 as a possible D gene (7 bases). This CDR3 contains 13 residues. Trimming removed 2 bases from V and 16 bases from J, with 21 bases in between. In germline, CDR1 is GTSNPN, CDR2 SVGIG (reference sequence). The full variable domain, its missing parts supplied by reference TRBV30 and TRBJ2-1, is SQTIHQWPATLVQPVGSPLSLECTVEGTSNPNLYWYRQAAGRGLQLLFYSVGIGQISSEVPQNLSASRPQDRQFILSSKKLLLSDSGFYLCAWSRGGGTSHFFGPGTRLTVL.

This rearrangement joins TRBV7-8 to TRBJ1-1, with TRBD1 as a possible D gene (5 bases). Germline assignment: CDR1 SGHVS and CDR2 FQNEAQ. Trimming left V 5 bases short and J 1 base short, with 11 bases between. The CDR3 is made up of 14 amino acids. The CDR3 DNA sequence: TGTGCCAGCAGCATAGGGGCCGCGAACACTGAAGCTTTCTTT. As protein: CASSIGAANTEAFF.

This clonotype has a count of ten or more. The chain links TRBV11-2 to TRBJ2-5; D gene uncertain. Trimming took off 10 bases at V and 5 bases at J, with 17 bases between the two ends. The V gene's germline CDR1 is SGHAT and CDR2 FQNNGV. This CDR3 comprises 13 residues. CDR3 region: CATQELVKETQYF. DNA for the CDR3: TGTGCCACCCAAGAGCTAGTTAAGGAGACCCAGTACTTC.

This clonotype occurred many times. This sequence joins TRBV4-3 and TRBJ2-2; no definite D call. CDR3 length: 13 residues. The germline CDR1 and CDR2 sequences are LGHNA and YSLEER. Trimming shortened V by 0 bases and J by 7 bases, and 6 bases separated the two germline ends. The CDR3 spells CASSQEDGGELFF. The CDR3 DNA reads as TGCGCCAGCAGCCAAGAAGACGGCGGGGAGCTGTTTTTT.

In this sample, this clonotype turned up many times. The V and J genes are TRBV11-2 and TRBJ2-3, with 9 bases aligning to TRBD2. Losses at the gene ends were 5 bases for V and 2 bases for J; bases not matched to a gene: 5. The CDR3 is 15 residues long. The germline V gene has CDR1 SGHAT and CDR2 FQNNGV. The CDR3 region has the DNA TGTGCCAGCAGCCTCGGGACTAGCAACACAGATACGCAGTATTTT. Its translation: CASSLGTSNTDTQYF. Together with reference TRBV11-2 and TRBJ2-3, the CDR3 gives the full variable domain: EAGVAQSPRYKIIEKRQSVAFWCNPISGHATLYWYQQILGQGPKLLIQFQNNGVVDDSQLPKDRFSAERLKGVDSTLKIQPAKLEDSAVYLCASSLGTSNTDTQYFGPGTRLTVL.

This clonotype was detected many times. The chain couples TRBV7-3 to TRBJ2-1, with D perhaps matching TRBD1 (6 bases). The CDR3 is 15 residues long. From germline, CDR1 is SGHTA and CDR2 FQGTGA. V lost 2 bases, J lost 6 bases, and 14 bases lay in between. The CDR3 spells CASSLDQGPVNEQFF. The CDR3 region has the DNA TGTGCCAGCAGCTTAGATCAGGGGCCCGTCAATGAGCAGTTCTTC.

This clonotype was seen many times. The chain couples TRBV9 to TRBJ2-1, with 7 bases aligning to TRBD2. This CDR3 region has 16 residues. V dropped 0 bases and J dropped 6; count of bases not matched to a gene: 9. Germline V gene data show CDR1 as SGDLS and CDR2 as YYNGEE. The CDR3 nucleotides read TGTGCCAGCAGCGTAGTTGGCGGGAGTATAGGCAATGAGCAGTTCTTC. Translated, it gives CASSVVGGSIGNEQFF.

In this sample, this clonotype turned up many times. This rearrangement joins TRBV5-1 to TRBJ2-3, with 8 bases lining up with TRBD2. CDR1 and CDR2 from the germline V gene are SGHRS and YFSETQ. The V gene end was trimmed by 8 bases and the J gene end by 4 bases; junction bases not matched to a gene: 15. The CDR3 runs 16 residues. The CDR3 coding sequence is TGCGCCAGTATTCGACCCGGGACTAGGGGTCCAGATACGCAGTATTTT. This encodes CASIRPGTRGPDTQYF. The variable domain in full, with the rest retrieved from reference TRBV5-1 and TRBJ2-3, is KAGVTQTPRYLIKTRGQQVTLSCSPISGHRSVSWYQQTPGQGLQFLFEYFSETQRNKGNFPGRFSGRQFSNSRSEMNVSTLELGDSALYLCASIRPGTRGPDTQYFGPGTRLTVL.

This clonotype has ten or more counts. This rearrangement joins TRBV24-1 to TRBJ1-2, with a weak D call TRBD1 (5 bases). The CDR3 covers 16 residues. CDR1 and CDR2 (germline): KGHDR, SFDVKD. V lost 7 bases and J lost 0, with 17 bases in between. The DNA of the CDR3 is TGTGCCACCAGCGGCGGTGCAGGGAGCTCTAACTATGGCTACACCTTC. This gives the protein CATSGGAGSSNYGYTF.

About this clonotype itself: At one end, the junction sequence differs from germline, possibly due to a read error. The V call is TRBV18, the J call TRBJ2-6; D uncertain. The germline V gene has CDR1 KGHSH and CDR2 LQKENI. The CDR3 spans 11 residues. CDR3: CASSGTNVLTF. CDR3 DNA: TGTGCCAGCTCTGGGACCAACGTCCTGACTTTC.

The chain uses TRBV27 and TRBJ2-3; D remains unclear. The germline V gene encodes CDR1 MNHEY and CDR2 SMNVEV (reference sequence). The ends were cut back, 3 bases at V and 3 bases at J, with 7 bases in the middle. The length of the CDR3 is 13 residues. CDR3 sequence: CASSFRPTDTQYF. CDR3 nucleotides: TGTGCCAGCAGTTTTAGACCTACAGATACGCAGTATTTT.